These T cell receptor beta chains were read from a single sample in a study of PD-1 blockade in classical Hodgkin lymphoma. Repertoires were generated with immunoSEQ multiplex PCR, while TCRdb's copy carries only in-frame clones and drops some. The sample contains more than 15,000 clones, around 78% of which appear only once. The sequences come from CD4+ T cells from blood, collected before the fourth cycle of nivolumab. The receptors were gathered from a human donor with classical Hodgkin lymphoma. Both conserved end residues are part of each CDR3. Each record gives: V gene, CDR3 length, CDR3 protein.

TRBV11-3	15	CASSLDHSGRNEQFF
TRBV5-1	13	CASSESGKYGYTF
TRBV6-5	14	CASSYSRRDYGYTF
TRBV9	15	CASSKWGGPSTEAFF
TRBV25-1	15	CASSEWGGGNEKLFF
TRBV28	14	CASSPYRAQETQYF
TRBV30	16	CAWSGWVGVAGDEQFF
TRBV13	14	CASSLTGGRAEAFF
TRBV29-1	14	CSVVGLTSTDTQYF
TRBV18	14	CASSPGLGNTEAFF
TRBV7-6	16	CASSRTSGMGEETQYF
TRBV18	16	CASSRALTGRYNEQFF
TRBV27	14	CASSFRGGYNEQFF
TRBV6-5	15	CASSNHRVGANVLTF
TRBV6-6	15	CASRRGLAGGGSQYF
TRBV6-1	14	CASSEVRKGYGYTF
TRBV5-4	17	CASSSNPGLAGEETQYF
TRBV19	15	CASSRAVSSYNEQFF
TRBV28	15	CASTKHTGSGNTIYF
TRBV14	15	CASSQGWPNTGELFF
TRBV5-1	15	CASSLGRGQYNEQFF
TRBV28	15	CASSLWGAEAYEQYF
TRBV29-1	12	CSVGQGSYEQYF
TRBV6-4	14	CASREFGGGTEAFF
TRBV15	15	CATSGTGTGVYEQYF
TRBV4-1	16	CASSQTGTLSYNEQFF
TRBV5-8	15	CASSLPSGIYNEQFF
TRBV2	11	CASIIQSEAFF
TRBV5-1	16	CASSLNSGRGFYEQYF
TRBV7-6	16	CASSLGLATNTGELFF
TRBV5-1	15	CASSARTSGSNEQFF
TRBV28	15	CASSLKRGGATEAFF
TRBV6-6	12	CATRTNYNEQFF
TRBV28	15	CASSDGTAPGNEQFF
TRBV11-3	14	CASSSSVGSRTQYF
TRBV7-9	14	CASTHRRENETQYF
TRBV19	14	CASSFGRPDQPQHF
TRBV10-3	14	CAISDSREVSIQYF
TRBV10-2	13	CASGRHYTYEQYF
TRBV25-1	15	CASSDRGGSGNTIYF
TRBV5-6	16	CASSSIGTGGVYEQYF
TRBV6-1	16	CASSEAHPSSGNTIYF
TRBV29-1	8	CSVNEQYF
TRBV4-2	21	CASSPHSGTSGKVKNTGELFF
TRBV28	16	CASSVDPRGFSGELFF
TRBV19	14	CASSIVGVASGYTF
TRBV5-1	14	CASSTPGSQETQYF
TRBV7-9	15	CASSPSYRDYNEQFF
TRBV11-3	15	CASSRDTSSYNEQFF
TRBV6-1	14	CASSEFGGDQPQHF
TRBV21-1	11	CASSLHNEQFF
TRBV5-1	15	CASSSLAGGYNEQFF